The clone carrying this T cell receptor beta chain has ten or more counts. The entry originates in a study of T-cell reconstitution after alpha-beta-depleted transplantation in children. Germline V lookup: CDR1 DFQATT, CDR2 SNEGSKA (reference sequence). The V gene lost 2 bases and the J gene lost 3 bases, with 16 bases spanning the gap. This CDR3 is built from 15 residues. Unique molecular identifiers tagged the TCRbeta library. MiXCR, applied by TCRdb to the PCR reads, yields one record per CDR3 protein. Found here are 360,000 or so distinct CDR3 sequences, roughly 20% of them singletons; the top ten hold around 3.9%.

This sequence joins TRBV20-1 and TRBJ2-5; a possible D gene is TRBD2 (5 bases). This sequence was found in a human donor who donated a stem cell graft to a child with acute myeloid leukemia. The sample here was PBMCs from the stem cell graft donor, taken from the stem cell graft. The CDR3 spells CSARIFGAVEETQYF. In DNA form, the CDR3 reads TGCAGTGCTAGAATATTTGGAGCGGTCGAAGAGACCCAGTACTTC.